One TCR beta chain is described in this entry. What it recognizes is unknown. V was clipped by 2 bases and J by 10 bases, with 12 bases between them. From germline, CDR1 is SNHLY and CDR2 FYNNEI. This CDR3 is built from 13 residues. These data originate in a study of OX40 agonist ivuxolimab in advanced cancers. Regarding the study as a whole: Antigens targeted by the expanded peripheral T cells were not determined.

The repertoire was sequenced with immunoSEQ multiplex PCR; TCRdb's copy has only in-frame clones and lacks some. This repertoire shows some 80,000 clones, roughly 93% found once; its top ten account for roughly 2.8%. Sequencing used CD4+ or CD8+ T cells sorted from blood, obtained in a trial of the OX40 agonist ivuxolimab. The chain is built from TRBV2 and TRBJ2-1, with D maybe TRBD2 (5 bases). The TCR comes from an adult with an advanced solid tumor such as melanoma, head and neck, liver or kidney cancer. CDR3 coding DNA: TGTGCCAGCAGTGAAAACCGGGAACGGGAGCAGTTCTTC. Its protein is CASSENREREQFF. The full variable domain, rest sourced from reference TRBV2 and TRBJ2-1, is EPEVTQTPSHQVTQMGQEVILRCVPISNHLYFYWYRQILGQKVEFLVSFYNNEISEKSEIFDDQFSVERPDGSNFTLKIRSTKLEDSAMYFCASSENREREQFFGPGTRLTVL.